This paragraph covers one T cell receptor (beta chain) sequence. This specimen belongs to a study of blood T cell repertoires in COVID-19. In the study overall: PBMCs, B-cell-depleted T cells, or T cells were the source of the cDNA or gDNA that made up the material.

Original analysis: Reference gene primer amplification yielded estimated nucleated cell counts. Sequencing used immunoSEQ multiplex PCR; TCRdb keeps in-frame clones, though not all of them. The V and J calls and clone size come from that table; D and trimming were worked out from the DNA. The sample holds 190,000 or so clones; around 89% are singletons and the top ten take about 0.66%. This CDR3 is built from 14 residues. Sequences were obtained from peripheral blood. The chain combines TRBV21-1 with TRBJ1-2; TRBD1 reflects the table's D call only, with no check against the DNA. TRBV21-1 is reported as a pseudogene. This receptor was identified in a man aged 45-65 years with acute or convalescent COVID-19. Written as DNA, the CDR3 is TGTGCCAGCAGCAAAGCTGGACAGGGGAATGGCTACACCTTC. Translated: CASSKAGQGNGYTF.